This T cell receptor (beta chain) was sequenced in a study of blood T cell repertoires in COVID-19. About the research overall: The United States, Italy and Spain were the sources of the acute and convalescent COVID-19 samples. PBMCs, B-cell-depleted T cells, or T cells were the source of the cDNA or gDNA that made up the material.

In the authors' workflow: Reference gene primer amplification yielded estimated nucleated cell counts. TCRdb keeps only in-frame clones here, not all; method: immunoSEQ multiplex PCR. The V and J calls and clone size are taken from that table; D and trimming were inferred from the DNA. The sample consists of around 280,000 clones, around nine tenths of them appearing once. The TCR originated in a man aged 70 or older with acute or convalescent COVID-19. Source material: peripheral blood.

Here the CDR3 reads CARSSHRPLGGSSEQYF. The CDR3 bases are TGTGCCAGAAGCTCTCACCGCCCGTTAGGCGGGAGTAGCGAGCAGTACTTC. The rearrangement links TRBV7-5 to TRBJ2-7; the D segment call TRBD2 is taken from the table without a DNA check. TRBV7-5 is tagged as a pseudogene. This CDR3 comprises 17 residues.